The 21 T cell receptor beta chains listed next were all sequenced from one sample in a study of blood T cell repertoires in COVID-19. The assay was immunoSEQ multiplex PCR, and TCRdb's table has in-frame clones only and misses some. The sample carries over 200,000 clones, 84% recorded once. Sequenced: peripheral blood. The receptors were sampled from a woman at least 80 years old with active or convalescent COVID-19.

This clone was observed once. This chain uses TRBV3-1 (or the pseudogene TRBV3-2) with TRBJ2-3; 7 bases line up with TRBD1. V lost 0 bases, J lost 6 bases, and 6 bases stayed unmatched. This CDR3 has 15 residues. Germline CDR1 reads LGHDT; CDR2 reads YNNKEL (reference sequence). CDR3 coding DNA: TGTGCCAGCAGCCAAGAACGACAGGGACAGGATACGCAGTATTTT. Encoded protein: CASSQERQGQDTQYF.

V is TRBV20-1 and J is TRBJ1-1, with no clear D. Germline CDR1 is DFQATT and CDR2 is SNEGSKA (reference sequence). The CDR3 is made up of 12 amino acids. V lost 3 bases, J lost 1 base, and 6 bases lay in between. The CDR3 sequence: CSASVSNTEAFF. Here the CDR3 DNA reads TGCAGTGCTAGTGTCTCGAACACTGAAGCTTTCTTT.

V and J are TRBV21-1 and TRBJ2-3; TRBD1, the table's D call, lacks a check against the DNA. TRBV21-1 is a listed pseudogene. This CDR3 comprises 16 residues. The chain's CDR3 is CASSNRDRGLVDTQYF. CDR3 DNA sequence: TGTGCCAGCAGCAACCGGGACAGGGGGCTGGTAGATACGCAGTATTTT.

This sequence joins TRBV6-5 and TRBJ2-6; D ambiguous. The CDR3 consists of 13 residues. Germline V lookup: CDR1 MNHEY, CDR2 SVGAGI. Trimming removed 6 bases at V and 2 bases at J, with 5 bases between. The CDR3 sequence: CASRAPGANVLTF. The CDR3 nucleotides read TGTGCCAGCAGGGCCCCTGGGGCCAACGTCCTGACTTTC.

The chain recombines TRBV5-1 with TRBJ1-3; 7 nucleotides line up with TRBD1. Looked up from germline, CDR1 is SGHRS and CDR2 is YFSETQ. The CDR3 sequence is 14 residues long. The trim removed 7 bases at V and 0 bases at J, leaving 4 bases unmatched. The CDR3 bases are TGCGCCAGCGGACAGGACTTCTCTGGAAACACCATATATTTT. As protein: CASGQDFSGNTIYF.

This clone has just a few counts. The chain combines TRBV7-9 with TRBJ1-1; weak D call: TRBD1 (5 bases). From germline, CDR1 is SEHNR and CDR2 FQNEAQ (reference sequence). This CDR3 is built from 15 residues. The V end was cut by 5 bases, the J end by 7 bases, with 20 bases between. The CDR3 DNA reads as TGTGCCAGCAGCCCCTCCGGGAGGGGCCCTTATGAAGCTTTCTTT. Translated: CASSPSGRGPYEAFF.

The CDR3 DNA reads as TGTGCCAGCAGACTACAGGGGGCGCCGACTGAAGCTTTCTTT. It specifies CASRLQGAPTEAFF. V is TRBV28 and J is TRBJ1-1, with 9 bases lining up with TRBD1. Germline V gene lookup returns CDR1 MDHEN and CDR2 SYDVKM. V gave up 6 bases and J gave up 5 bases; unmatched junction bases: 7. The CDR3 spans 14 residues.

The rearrangement joins TRBV28 to TRBJ1-4; D unclear. Germline lookup yields CDR1 MDHEN and CDR2 SYDVKM. There are 15 residues in the CDR3. V was trimmed by 8 bases and J by 2 bases, leaving 15 bases between them. The CDR3 sequence is CASSGVGSTNEKLFF. For the CDR3, the DNA is TGTGCCAGCTCGGGAGTCGGTTCCACTAATGAAAAACTGTTTTTT.

V is TRBV2 and J is TRBJ1-5, with 8 bases identical to TRBD1. The V and J ends lost 6 bases and 6 bases, in that order; junction bases with no gene match: 7. Germline CDR1 reads SNHLY; CDR2 reads FYNNEI. The CDR3 runs 14 residues. The CDR3 DNA reads TGTGCCAGCAGCGCTACAGGGGGGATTCAGCCCCAGCATTTT. Protein product: CASSATGGIQPQHF.

The chain uses TRBV13 and TRBJ1-2; D is unresolved. The CDR3 consists of 14 residues. CDR1 and CDR2 from the germline V gene are PRHDT and FYEKMQ (reference sequence). Trimming removed 1 base at V and 0 bases at J, with 6 bases between. CDR3 region: CASSLDNTNYGYTF. CDR3 in DNA: TGTGCCAGCAGCTTAGACAATACTAACTATGGCTACACCTTC.

This clone was observed once. The chain has TRBV4-1 and TRBJ2-7; D unresolved. Germline V gene lookup returns CDR1 MGHRA and CDR2 YSYEKL. The V end was cut by 1 base, the J end by 3 bases, with 13 bases between. This CDR3 region has 15 residues. CDR3 sequence (DNA): TGCGCCAGCAGCCAAGGTAACGATGCGCACTACGAGCAGTACTTC. It specifies CASSQGNDAHYEQYF.

The V gene is TRBV7-3, the J gene TRBJ2-1; 13 bases align to TRBD2. V lost 5 bases to trimming and J lost 8 bases; unmatched junction nucleotides: 6. CDR1 and CDR2 from the germline V gene are SGHTA and FQGTGA. The CDR3 consists of 15 residues. Here the CDR3 DNA reads TGTGCCAGCAGCGCCGAGACTAGCGGGGGGTATGAGCAGTTCTTC. It encodes CASSAETSGGYEQFF.

The chain combines TRBV4-2 with TRBJ1-2; the D gene is possibly TRBD1 (5 bases). With 1 base removed from V and 8 bases from J, the gap between germline ends came to 11 bases. The CDR3 has 13 residues. CDR1 is LGHNA, CDR2 YNFKEQ, per germline. The CDR3 nucleotides are TGTGCCAGCAGCCAAGTCAGGGATGCCGGCTACACCTTC. The encoded protein is CASSQVRDAGYTF.

V gene TRBV9 combines with J gene TRBJ1-2; 7 nucleotides match TRBD1. The V segment lost 4 bases and the J segment 5 bases; nucleotides outside the gene matches: 5. The germline V gene encodes CDR1 SGDLS and CDR2 YYNGEE. This CDR3 is built from 13 residues. The CDR3 reads CASSRTGRYGYTF. The CDR3 DNA reads TGTGCCAGCAGCCGGACAGGCAGGTATGGCTACACCTTC.

This clone showed up just a few times. The V gene is TRBV2, the J gene TRBJ2-5; D is unresolved. The ends were cut back, 5 bases at V and 4 bases at J, with 8 bases in the middle. The germline V gene has CDR1 SNHLY and CDR2 FYNNEI. The CDR3 loop spans 12 amino acids. The CDR3 region is CASSPPGETQYF. The CDR3 DNA sequence: TGTGCCAGCAGTCCTCCCGGAGAGACCCAGTACTTC. Filled out from reference TRBV2 and TRBJ2-5, the complete variable domain reads EPEVTQTPSHQVTQMGQEVILRCVPISNHLYFYWYRQILGQKVEFLVSFYNNEISEKSEIFDDQFSVERPDGSNFTLKIRSTKLEDSAMYFCASSPPGETQYFGPGTRLLVL.

This chain links TRBV18 with TRBJ2-1; 8 bases are shared with TRBD2. CDR1 and CDR2 from the germline V gene are KGHSH and LQKENI. Trimming at V came to 1 base and at J to 8 bases, leaving 13 bases not matched to a gene. The CDR3 length is 17 residues. In nucleotides, the CDR3 is TGTGCCAGCTCACCACTAGCGGGGATAAACACGGTGGATGAGCAGTTCTTC. This encodes CASSPLAGINTVDEQFF.

The V gene is TRBV24-1, the J gene TRBJ2-1; the D gene is possibly TRBD2 (6 bases). The V gene lost 5 bases and the J gene lost 4 bases, with 14 bases spanning the gap. The germline CDR1 and CDR2 sequences are KGHDR and SFDVKD. This CDR3 is built from 15 residues. The DNA for the CDR3 is TGTGCCACCAGTGTTGGAGGGGAGTCATACAATGAGCAGTTCTTC. Translating it yields CATSVGGESYNEQFF.

This clone occurred once. The chain recombines TRBV3-1 (or the pseudogene TRBV3-2) with TRBJ1-6; 10 bases line up with TRBD1. CDR1 and CDR2 (germline): LGHDT, YNNKEL (reference sequence). The trim removed 3 bases at V and 9 bases at J, leaving 5 bases unmatched. The CDR3 is made up of 15 amino acids. This CDR3 reads CASSQVTGGLSPLHF. The CDR3 bases are TGTGCCAGCAGCCAGGTGACAGGGGGCCTTTCACCCCTCCACTTT.

V gene TRBV5-4 combines with J gene TRBJ2-7, with D possibly being TRBD2 (6 bases). There are 13 residues in the CDR3. The V end lost 0 bases, the J end lost 6 bases, and 10 bases lay between the germline ends. The V gene's germline CDR1 is SGHNT and CDR2 YYREEE (reference sequence). CDR3 nucleotide sequence: TGTGCCAGCAGCTTGGTAACTAGCCGCGAGCAGTACTTC. Translation gives CASSLVTSREQYF.

This chain links TRBV4-1 with TRBJ1-5, with a possible D match to TRBD1 (6 bases). V was clipped by 6 bases and J by 1 base, with 10 bases between them. Germline V gene lookup returns CDR1 MGHRA and CDR2 YSYEKL. This CDR3 is built from 14 residues. CDR3 DNA: TGCGCCAGCAGTCTTGACAGGAGCAATCAGCCCCAGCATTTT. It translates to CASSLDRSNQPQHF.

The chain links TRBV10-3 to TRBJ2-2; D gene unclear. The germline gives CDR1 ENHRY, CDR2 SYGVKD. V gave up 6 bases and J gave up 2 bases, with 19 bases separating them. The CDR3 contains 17 residues. The CDR3 DNA is TGTGCCATCAGAGCCCCCCTCGGCGGAGTCAACACCGGGGAGCTGTTTTTT. It translates to CAIRAPLGGVNTGELFF.